The TCR beta chain under discussion was sequenced for a study of neoadjuvant anti-PD-1 for oral cavity cancer. Analysis of PBMCs was direct, with no culture step. In its sample, this clone was seen a few times. Produced via immunoSEQ multiplex PCR; TCRdb's table is partial and in-frame only. The sample has under 15,000 clones, 55% to 65% seen once. Germline values: CDR1 MDHEN, CDR2 SYDVKM. Trimming cost V 1 base and J 0 bases, with 4 bases left between them. The CDR3 loop spans 14 amino acids. This TCR came from a person aged 40 to 85 with oral cavity squamous cell carcinoma. The input for sequencing was PBMCs, taken before nivolumab (anti-PD-1) treatment. The chain combines TRBV28 with TRBJ1-3; D is unclear. The CDR3 DNA follows: TGTGCCAGCAGTTTATCCATCTCTGGAAACACCATATATTTT. Protein: CASSLSISGNTIYF.